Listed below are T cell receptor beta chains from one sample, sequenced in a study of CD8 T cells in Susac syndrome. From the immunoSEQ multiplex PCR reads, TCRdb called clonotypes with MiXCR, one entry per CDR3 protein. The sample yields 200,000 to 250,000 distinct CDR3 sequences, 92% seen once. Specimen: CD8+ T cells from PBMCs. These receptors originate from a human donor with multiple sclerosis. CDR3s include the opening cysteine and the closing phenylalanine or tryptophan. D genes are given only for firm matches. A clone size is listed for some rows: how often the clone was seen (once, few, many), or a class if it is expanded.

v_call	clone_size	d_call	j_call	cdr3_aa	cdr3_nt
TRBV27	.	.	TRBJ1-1	CASSLGHQSMNTEAFF	TGTGCCAGCAGTTTAGGTCATCAGAGCATGAACACTGAAGCTTTCTTT
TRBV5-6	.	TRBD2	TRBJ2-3	CASSLVRGADTQYF	TGTGCCAGCAGCTTGGTGCGGGGGGCGGATACGCAGTATTTT
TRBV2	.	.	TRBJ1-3	CASRGDYTIYF	TGTGCCAGCAGGGGAGATTACACCATATATTTT
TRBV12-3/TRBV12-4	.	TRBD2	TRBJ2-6	CASSPDWSSGILSSGANVLTF	TGTGCCAGCAGTCCTGACTGGTCTAGCGGGATCCTTTCCTCTGGGGCCAACGTCCTGACTTTC
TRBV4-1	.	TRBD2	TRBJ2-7	CASSPGVGGPEQYF	TGCGCCAGCAGCCCGGGGGTGGGAGGGCCCGAGCAGTACTTC
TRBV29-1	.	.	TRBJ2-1	CSVGDNEQFF	TGCAGCGTTGGGGACAATGAGCAGTTCTTC
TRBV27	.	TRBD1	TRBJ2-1	CASSPGTANEQFF	TGTGCCAGCAGTCCCGGGACAGCCAATGAGCAGTTCTTC
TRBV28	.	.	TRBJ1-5	CASRKDQPQHF	TGTGCCAGCAGGAAAGATCAGCCCCAGCATTTT
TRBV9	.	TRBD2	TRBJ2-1	CASSPGLALFKEQFF	TGTGCCAGCAGCCCAGGACTAGCTTTATTCAAGGAGCAGTTCTTC
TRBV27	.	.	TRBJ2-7	CASSFASGSFYEQYF	TGTGCCAGCAGTTTCGCGTCAGGTTCCTTCTACGAGCAGTACTTC
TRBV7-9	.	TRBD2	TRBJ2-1	CASSPSSGGEYNEQFF	TGTGCCAGCAGCCCCTCTAGCGGGGGGGAATACAATGAGCAGTTCTTC
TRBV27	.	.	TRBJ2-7	CASSLSGPGEQYF	TGTGCCAGCAGTTTGTCAGGGCCTGGGGAGCAGTACTTC
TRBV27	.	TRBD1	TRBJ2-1	CASSPDRQGNEQFF	TGTGCCAGCAGTCCAGATCGACAGGGCAATGAGCAGTTCTTC
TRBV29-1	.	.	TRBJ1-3	CSVVFRDRSNTIYF	TGCAGCGTTGTCTTTAGGGACCGTTCAAACACCATATATTTT
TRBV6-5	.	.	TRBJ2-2	CASLQGLGTGELFF	TGTGCCAGCCTGCAGGGGTTGGGCACCGGGGAGCTGTTTTTT
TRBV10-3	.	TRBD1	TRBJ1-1	CAISESTGGGTEAFF	TGTGCCATCAGTGAGTCGACAGGGGGGGGCACTGAAGCTTTCTTT
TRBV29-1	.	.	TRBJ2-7	CSVVTRNSYEQYF	TGCAGCGTTGTAACCAGGAACTCCTACGAGCAGTACTTC
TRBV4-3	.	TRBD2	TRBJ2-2	CASSQGVGTTGPGELFF	TGCGCCAGCAGCCAAGGGGTCGGGACTACCGGTCCCGGGGAGCTGTTTTTT
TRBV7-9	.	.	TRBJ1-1	CASSLASGEAFF	TGTGCCAGCAGCTTAGCGTCAGGAGAAGCTTTCTTT
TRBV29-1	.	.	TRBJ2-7	CSVAQGTRSYEQYF	TGCAGCGTTGCCCAAGGGACACGGTCCTACGAGCAGTACTTC
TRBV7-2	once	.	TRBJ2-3	CASSLAGSGTDTQYF	TGTGCCAGCAGCTTAGCAGGAAGTGGCACAGATACGCAGTATTTT
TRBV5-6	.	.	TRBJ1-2	CASSSSRSYTF	TGTGCCAGCAGCTCTTCCAGGAGCTACACCTTC
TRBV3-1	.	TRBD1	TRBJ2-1	CASSQETGTGYYNEQFF	TGTGCCAGCAGCCAAGAAACCGGGACAGGGTACTACAATGAGCAGTTCTTC
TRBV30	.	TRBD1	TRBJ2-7	CAWSETGARGYEQYF	TGTGCCTGGAGTGAGACAGGGGCCCGGGGCTACGAGCAGTACTTC
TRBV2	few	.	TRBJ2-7	CASSEAEQGSYEQYF	TGTGCCAGCAGTGAAGCGGAACAGGGTTCCTACGAGCAGTACTTC
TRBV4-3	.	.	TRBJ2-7	CASSQVSGAYEQYF	TGCGCCAGCAGCCAAGTCTCAGGGGCCTACGAGCAGTACTTC
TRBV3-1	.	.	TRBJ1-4	CASSLNKEGHPRLNEKLFF	TGTGCCAGCAGCCTTAATAAAGAGGGACATCCAAGATTGAATGAAAAACTGTTTTTT
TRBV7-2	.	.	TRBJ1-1	CASSLATALTEAFF	TGTGCCAGCAGCTTAGCGACAGCTCTCACTGAAGCTTTCTTT
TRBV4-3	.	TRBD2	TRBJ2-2	CASSQAGGLTGELFF	TGCGCCAGCAGCCAAGCGGGAGGGTTAACCGGGGAGCTGTTTTTT
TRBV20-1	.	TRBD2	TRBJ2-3	CSAPWDGTSVATDTQYF	TGCAGTGCCCCATGGGATGGGACTAGTGTTGCCACAGATACGCAGTATTTT
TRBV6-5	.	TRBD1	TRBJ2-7	CASSYLGQGYEQYF	TGTGCCAGCAGTTACCTCGGACAGGGCTACGAGCAGTACTTC
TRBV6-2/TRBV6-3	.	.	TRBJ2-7	CASTWRLSYEQYF	TGTGCCAGCACGTGGAGACTTTCCTACGAGCAGTACTTC
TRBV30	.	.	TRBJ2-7	CAWSKIAPSEQYF	TGTGCCTGGAGTAAGATAGCCCCATCCGAGCAGTACTTC
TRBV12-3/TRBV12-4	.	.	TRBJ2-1	CASRTDTNEQFF	TGTGCCAGCAGAACTGACACGAATGAGCAGTTCTTC
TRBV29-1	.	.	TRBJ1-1	CSFNSLPGYTEAFF	TGCAGCTTTAACAGCTTGCCGGGTTACACTGAAGCTTTCTTT
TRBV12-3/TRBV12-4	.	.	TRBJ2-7	CASSLRPQYEQYF	TGTGCCAGCAGTTTAAGGCCTCAGTACGAGCAGTACTTC